This T cell receptor (beta chain) was observed in a study of cytomegalovirus exposure and HLA in healthy donors. Study-wide background: The platform used for the 110 or so validation repertoires matched that of the approximately 670 first-cohort repertoires, a later analysis reported. Findings of the study overall: There were some public TCRs occurring in many donors, but most TCR sequences were rare. CMV antigen specificity was confirmed in vitro for a few CMV-associated chains.

Clones were sequenced by immunoSEQ multiplex PCR, and TCRdb holds only the in-frame ones, with some missing. In the table there are 100,000 to 150,000 clones, around nine tenths of which are singletons. Of note for this clone: What it recognizes is unknown.

A 120-subject validation cohort, separate from the approximately 610-subject first cohort, supplied the donors. Germline assignment: CDR1 SGHNT and CDR2 YENEEA. CDR3 size: 15 residues. V dropped 3 bases and J dropped 2; count of bases not matched to a gene: 5. The rearrangement uses TRBV11-3 and TRBJ2-5; TRBD2 matches at 8 bases. Material: PBMCs. The receptor comes from a woman younger than 30 in good health and CMV-seronegative. CDR3 in amino acids: CASSLGLESQETQYF. For the CDR3, the DNA is TGTGCCAGCAGCTTGGGACTAGAGAGTCAAGAGACCCAGTACTTC. The whole variable domain, remainder taken from reference TRBV11-3 and TRBJ2-5, is EAGVVQSPRYKIIEKKQPVAFWCNPISGHNTLYWYLQNLGQGPELLIRYENEEAVDDSQLPKDRFSAERLKGVDSTLKIQPAELGDSAVYLCASSLGLESQETQYFGPGTRLLVL.